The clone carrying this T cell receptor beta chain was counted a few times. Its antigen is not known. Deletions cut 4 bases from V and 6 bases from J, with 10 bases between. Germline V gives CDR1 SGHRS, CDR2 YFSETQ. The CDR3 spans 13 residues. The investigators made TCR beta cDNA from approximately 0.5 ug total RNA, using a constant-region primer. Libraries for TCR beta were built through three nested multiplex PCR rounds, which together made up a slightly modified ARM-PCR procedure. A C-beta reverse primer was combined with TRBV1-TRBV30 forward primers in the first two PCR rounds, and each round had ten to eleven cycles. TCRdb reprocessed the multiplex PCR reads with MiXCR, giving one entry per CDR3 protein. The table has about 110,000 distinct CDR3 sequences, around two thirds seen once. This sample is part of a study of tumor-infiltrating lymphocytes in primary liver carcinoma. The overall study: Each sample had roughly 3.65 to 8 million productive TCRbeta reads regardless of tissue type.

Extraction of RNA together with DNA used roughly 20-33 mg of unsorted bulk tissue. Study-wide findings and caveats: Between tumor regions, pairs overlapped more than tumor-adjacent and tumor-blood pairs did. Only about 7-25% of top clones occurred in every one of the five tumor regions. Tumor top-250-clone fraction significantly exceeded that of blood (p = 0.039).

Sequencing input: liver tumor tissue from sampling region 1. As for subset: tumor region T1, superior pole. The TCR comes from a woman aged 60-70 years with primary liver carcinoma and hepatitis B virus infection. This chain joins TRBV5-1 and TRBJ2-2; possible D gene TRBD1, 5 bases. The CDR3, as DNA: TGCGCCAGCAGCGAGCCAGGGTCCGGGGAGCTGTTTTTT. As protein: CASSEPGSGELFF.